The TCR beta chain under discussion was sequenced for a study of blood T cell repertoires in COVID-19. As handled by the study authors: Amplifying reference gene primers gave estimates of nucleated cell counts. Method: immunoSEQ multiplex PCR; TCRdb's copy keeps in-frame clones and lacks some. V, J and clone size derive from that table, while D and trimming were established from the DNA sequence. The table includes over 350,000 clones, approximately 90% detected once. Sequences were obtained from peripheral blood. The sequence was collected from a woman aged 25 to 39 with acute or convalescent COVID-19.

The CDR3 DNA is TGTGCCAGCAAAAAGGACAGCGCCTATAGCAATCAGCCCCAGCATTTT. Residues: CASKKDSAYSNQPQHF. This sequence joins TRBV2 and TRBJ1-5; TRBD1 is a possible D gene (6 bases). With 7 bases removed from V and 0 bases from J, the gap between germline ends came to 16 bases. The length of the CDR3 is 16 residues. Looked up from germline, CDR1 is SNHLY and CDR2 is FYNNEI.